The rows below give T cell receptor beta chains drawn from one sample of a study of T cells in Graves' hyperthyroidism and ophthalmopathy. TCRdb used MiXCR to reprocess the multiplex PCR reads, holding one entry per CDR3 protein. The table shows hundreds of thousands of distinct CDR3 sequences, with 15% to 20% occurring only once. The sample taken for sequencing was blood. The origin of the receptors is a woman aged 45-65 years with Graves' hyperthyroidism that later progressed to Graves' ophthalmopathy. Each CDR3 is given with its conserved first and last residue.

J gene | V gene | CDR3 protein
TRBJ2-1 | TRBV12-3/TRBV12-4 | CASSPHRLAGPYNEQFF
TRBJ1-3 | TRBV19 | CASSRTLGNTIYF
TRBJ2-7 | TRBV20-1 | CSALQGTTNEQYF
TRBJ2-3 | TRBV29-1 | CSGKTGATDTQYF
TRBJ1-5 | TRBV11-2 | CASSFFDRRWGSSNQPQHF
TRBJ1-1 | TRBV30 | CAERRVHTEAFF
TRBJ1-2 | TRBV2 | CASRKKTGRVPYGYTF
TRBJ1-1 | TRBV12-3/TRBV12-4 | CASSTGATEAFF
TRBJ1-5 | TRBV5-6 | CASSLSGRGAAYSNQPQHF
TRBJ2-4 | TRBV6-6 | CASSYEQGANIQYF
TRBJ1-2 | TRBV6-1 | CASSEAGRGYDGYTF
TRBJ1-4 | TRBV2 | CASTDGPGRTTNEKLFF
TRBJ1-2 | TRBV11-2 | CASSLEQGNNYGYTF
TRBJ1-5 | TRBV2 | CASTVGQGVRQPQHF
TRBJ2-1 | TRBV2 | CASTEGTDNEQFF
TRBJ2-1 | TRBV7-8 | CASSFGGGDLTYNEQFF
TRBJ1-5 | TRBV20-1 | CSAITHCRGDQPQHF
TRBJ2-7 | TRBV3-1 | CASSQDWAAHNEQYF
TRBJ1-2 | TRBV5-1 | CASSSQGAAYGYTF
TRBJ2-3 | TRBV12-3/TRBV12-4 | CASSLKGSTDTQYF
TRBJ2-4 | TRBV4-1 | CASSHGQGNIQYF
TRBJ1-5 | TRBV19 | CASTLAQGYNQPQHF
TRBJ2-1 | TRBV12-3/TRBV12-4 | CASSPWRDGEQFF
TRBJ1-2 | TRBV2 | CASSEVELDYGYTF